The 3 T cell receptor beta chains below were found in one sample sequenced in a study of CD8+CD57+ T cells in acquired aplastic anemia. Genomic DNA acted as the template from which TCR beta VDJ combination and CDR3 sequence profiling were carried out. Each CDR3 protein is one row after TCRdb ran MiXCR on the reads. The sample carries 250,000 to 350,000 distinct CDR3 sequences, 45% to 65% recorded once. The source material was sorted CD4+, CD8+, or CD8+CD57+ T cells (not recorded which) from PBMCs. The source of these receptors is a human donor with severe aplastic anemia or a healthy control (not recorded which).

V gene TRBV7-4 combines with J gene TRBJ1-1; TRBD1 matches at 8 bases. The CDR3 has 15 amino acids. The J segment lost 5 bases and the V segment lost 1 base, leaving 6 bases of the junction unmatched. The germline CDR1 and CDR2 sequences are SGHVT and SQSDAQ. CDR3 bases: TGTGCCAGCAGCTTAGGTCAGGGGGCGAGGACTGAAGCTTTCTTT. It is translated as CASSLGQGARTEAFF.

This rearrangement joins TRBV19 to TRBJ1-2; TRBD1 agrees at 8 bases. V gave up 3 bases and J gave up 0 bases; unmatched junction bases: 6. Per the germline V gene, CDR1 is LNHDA and CDR2 is SQIVND (reference sequence). This CDR3 is built from 16 residues. In DNA, the CDR3 is TGTGCCAGTAGTATGATCAGGGACAGGACTAACTATGGCTACACCTTC. It yields the protein CASSMIRDRTNYGYTF.

A word on this clonotype: A read error is likely, as this CDR3 ends without the conserved phenylalanine or tryptophan. The DNA is left out, because the CDR3 cannot be placed on it with certainty; the CDR3 is given as TCRdb lists it. The chain is built from TRBV9 and TRBJ1-6; TRBD1 is the table's D call, not checked against the DNA. The CDR3 comprises 10 residues, both ends counted. CDR1 and CDR2 (germline): SGDLS, YYNGEE. This CDR3 is CASSPRDIDS.